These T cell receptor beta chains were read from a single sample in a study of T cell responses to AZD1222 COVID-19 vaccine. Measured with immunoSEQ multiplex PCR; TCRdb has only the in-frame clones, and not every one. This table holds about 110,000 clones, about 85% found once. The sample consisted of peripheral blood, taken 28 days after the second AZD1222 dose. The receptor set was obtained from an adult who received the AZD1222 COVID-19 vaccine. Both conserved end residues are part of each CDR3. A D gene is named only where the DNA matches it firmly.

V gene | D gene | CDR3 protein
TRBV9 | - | CASSTKTTDSNEKLFF
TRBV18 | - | CASSQLNTGELFF
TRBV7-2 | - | CASSLASGQETQYF
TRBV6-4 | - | CASSEGDNSPLHF
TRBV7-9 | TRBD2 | CASSYRGGSDTQYF
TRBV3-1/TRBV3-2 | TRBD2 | CASSPSGTNEQFF
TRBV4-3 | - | CASSQGKEQFF
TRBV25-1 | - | CASSPGTLNTEAFF
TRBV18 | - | CASSAGRETQYF
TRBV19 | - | CASRWGGGGEKLFF
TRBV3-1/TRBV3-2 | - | CASSHSEKLFF
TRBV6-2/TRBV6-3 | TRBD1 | CASSNTLLQGVNYGYTF
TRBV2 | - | CASSPDPRETQYF
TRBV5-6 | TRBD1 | CASSIGQGAAYEQYF
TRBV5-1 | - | CASSLGENNQPQHF
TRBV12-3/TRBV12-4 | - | CASSRAREYTF
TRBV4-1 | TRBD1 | CASSQAGTGSTYEQYF
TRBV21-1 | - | CASSKKNSGDNNEQFF
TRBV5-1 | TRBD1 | CASSLGTDRGELFF
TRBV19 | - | CASTPGGGMETEAFF
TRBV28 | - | CASRQTLGDFTF
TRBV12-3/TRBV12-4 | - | CASSSLDNEKLFF
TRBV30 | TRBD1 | CAWMGTGPYNQPQHF
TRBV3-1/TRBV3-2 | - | CASSQDRTGRFTDTQYF
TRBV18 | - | CASSPRSVPDTQYF
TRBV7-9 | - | CASSLDGVAGDEQYF
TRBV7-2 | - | CASSRATAQETQYF
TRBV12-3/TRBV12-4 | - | CASGDTNQETQYF
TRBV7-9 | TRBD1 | CASSQTTGAGTEAFF
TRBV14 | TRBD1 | CASSPGQRIETQYF
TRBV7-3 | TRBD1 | CASSRDRGTDTQYF
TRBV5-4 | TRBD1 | CASSLASAGGGVGYTF
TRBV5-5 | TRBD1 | CASSFRSPGQGFYTGELFF
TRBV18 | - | CASSPLSGAQETQYF
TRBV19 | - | CASQLNANTEAFF
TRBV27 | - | CASSFGPSNSPLHF
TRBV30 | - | CAWRYGSNQPQHF
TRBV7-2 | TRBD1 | CASSLAGTGGLGEKLFF
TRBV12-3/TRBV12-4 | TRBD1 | CASSGDRDYGYTF
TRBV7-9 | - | CASSLGVDNEQFF
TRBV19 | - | CASSIMGGEHYGYTF